Listed below are T cell receptor beta chains from one sample, sequenced in a study of blood T cell repertoires in COVID-19. Libraries were prepared by immunoSEQ multiplex PCR; TCRdb keeps only in-frame clonotypes and omits some of them. The sample has over 110,000 clones, about 87% seen once. Sequencing was done on a sample of PBMCs or T cells enriched from blood (not recorded which). The receptors come from a man aged 45-60 years in a cohort exposed to, infected with or recovered from COVID-19 (not recorded which). CDR3s include the opening cysteine and the closing phenylalanine or tryptophan. A D gene is named only where the DNA matches it firmly. Size is stated for part of the rows, as once, few or many counts, or as a class when the clone is expanded.

V: TRBV6-5; size: .; J: TRBJ1-4; D: .; CDR3: CASSQTATNEKLFF; DNA: TGTGCCAGCAGCCAGACTGCAACTAATGAAAAACTGTTTTTT
V: TRBV6-5; size: .; J: TRBJ2-7; D: .; CDR3: CASSYPPGEQYF; DNA: TGTGCCAGCAGTTATCCCCCCGGGGAGCAGTACTTC
V: TRBV6-5; size: once; J: TRBJ1-3; D: .; CDR3: CASRTSSGNTIYF; DNA: TGTGCCAGCAGAACAAGCTCTGGAAACACCATATATTTT
V: TRBV25-1; size: .; J: TRBJ2-7; D: TRBD2; CDR3: CASSVTGGAPYEQYF; DNA: TGTGCCAGCAGTGTAACGGGAGGGGCCCCCTACGAGCAGTACTTC
V: TRBV2; size: .; J: TRBJ1-2; D: .; CDR3: CASGPGGTYGYTF; DNA: TGTGCCAGCGGACCGGGGGGCACCTATGGCTACACCTTC
V: TRBV7-6; size: .; J: TRBJ2-2; D: TRBD2; CDR3: CASRVQREGFDTGELFF; DNA: TGTGCCAGCAGGGTCCAGCGGGAGGGATTCGACACCGGGGAGCTGTTTTTT
V: TRBV6-1; size: .; J: TRBJ2-3; D: TRBD1; CDR3: CASSATGTSGTDTQYF; DNA: TGTGCCAGCAGTGCGACAGGGACGTCCGGGACAGATACGCAGTATTTT
V: TRBV19; size: .; J: TRBJ1-2; D: .; CDR3: CASSLAGSVYGYTF; DNA: TGTGCCAGTAGCCTTGCCGGGTCAGTCTATGGCTACACCTTC
V: TRBV29-1; size: .; J: TRBJ1-2; D: .; CDR3: CSVLLTGLGGYTF; DNA: TGCAGCGTCCTTCTGACGGGTCTGGGTGGCTACACCTTC
V: TRBV3-1/TRBV3-2; size: .; J: TRBJ2-5; D: .; CDR3: CASSTRQAETQYF; DNA: TGTGCCAGCAGCACTCGACAGGCGGAGACCCAGTACTTC
V: TRBV9; size: .; J: TRBJ2-3; D: .; CDR3: CASSVANGGPTDTQYF; DNA: TGTGCCAGCAGCGTAGCTAACGGAGGCCCCACAGATACGCAGTATTTT
V: TRBV28; size: few; J: TRBJ1-4; D: TRBD1; CDR3: CASSPTGAGANEKLFF; DNA: TGTGCCAGCAGCCCGACAGGGGCCGGGGCTAATGAAAAACTGTTTTTT
V: TRBV6-2/TRBV6-3; size: .; J: TRBJ2-3; D: .; CDR3: CASSYPPSGRTDTQYF; DNA: TGTGCCAGCAGTTACCCGCCAAGTGGGCGCACAGATACGCAGTATTTT
V: TRBV7-2; size: few; J: TRBJ1-4; D: TRBD1; CDR3: CASSSTGTGLEKLFF; DNA: TGTGCCAGCAGCTCCACCGGGACAGGGTTAGAAAAACTGTTTTTT
V: TRBV15; size: .; J: TRBJ2-5; D: TRBD2; CDR3: CATSRDELAGGRSYETQYF; DNA: TGTGCCACCAGCAGAGATGAGCTAGCGGGGGGGCGGTCGTACGAGACCCAGTACTTC
V: TRBV5-4; size: .; J: TRBJ2-1; D: .; CDR3: CASSPRQYNEQFF; DNA: TGTGCCAGCAGCCCCCGACAGTACAATGAGCAGTTCTTC
V: TRBV29-1; size: .; J: TRBJ2-2; D: .; CDR3: CSAPNPSGSGELFF; DNA: TGCAGCGCACCAAACCCGTCGGGGTCGGGGGAGCTGTTTTTT
V: TRBV5-1; size: .; J: TRBJ2-3; D: .; CDR3: CASSLARPTDTQYF; DNA: TGCGCCAGCAGCTTGGCCCGTCCTACAGATACGCAGTATTTT
V: TRBV27; size: .; J: TRBJ2-7; D: .; CDR3: CASSLSKGGIYEQYF; DNA: TGTGCCAGCAGTTTATCGAAAGGCGGGATCTACGAGCAGTACTTC
V: TRBV5-4; size: once; J: TRBJ1-1; D: .; CDR3: CASSFGANTEAFF; DNA: TGTGCCAGCAGCTTCGGTGCGAACACTGAAGCTTTCTTT
V: TRBV7-9; size: .; J: TRBJ1-2; D: TRBD1; CDR3: CASSSPGTGSFNYGYTF; DNA: TGTGCCAGCAGCTCCCCCGGGACAGGATCGTTTAACTATGGCTACACCTTC
V: TRBV7-9; size: .; J: TRBJ2-4; D: TRBD2; CDR3: CASSEREAQNIQYF; DNA: TGTGCCAGCAGCGAGCGGGAGGCCCAAAACATTCAGTACTTC